The source of this TCR beta chain is a study of OX40 agonist ivuxolimab in advanced cancers. The protocol was immunoSEQ multiplex PCR, while the TCRdb copy is restricted to in-frame clones and leaves out a portion. The sample carries 56,000 or so clones, around four fifths recorded once. The source of this sequence is an adult with an advanced solid tumor such as melanoma, head and neck, liver or kidney cancer. This material consisted of CD4+ or CD8+ T cells sorted from blood, taken in a trial of the OX40 agonist ivuxolimab.

In DNA, the CDR3 is TGTGCCAGCAGCTCCCGGGTTAGCGGGGGGAACAATGAGCAGTTCTTC. It translates to CASSSRVSGGNNEQFF. The J gene is TRBJ2-1, the V gene TRBV7-3; 10 bases map to TRBD2. Germline CDR1 reads SGHTA; CDR2 reads FQGTGA. The CDR3 consists of 16 residues. V lost 4 bases to trimming and J lost 5 bases; unmatched junction nucleotides: 8.